This T cell receptor beta chain was observed in a study of blood T cell repertoires in COVID-19. In the study overall: Both acute and convalescent COVID-19 samples were obtained from the United States, Italy and Spain. The cDNA or gDNA used as material had been derived from T cells, B-cell-depleted T cells, or PBMCs.

CDR1 is KGHSH, CDR2 LQKENI, per germline. V was pared by 4 bases and J by 3 bases, with 3 bases of the junction left unmatched. The CDR3 has 13 amino acids. Clones were read by immunoSEQ multiplex PCR, and TCRdb kept only the in-frame ones, dropping some. Of about 230,000 clones in the sample, around 86% were seen once. Seattle's cohort entered during active infection and was followed longitudinally. Sample: peripheral blood. The V call is TRBV18, the J call TRBJ2-7; 7 nucleotides match TRBD1. The TCR was taken from a man between 50 and 59 years old with COVID-19, enrolled during active disease. This chain's CDR3 is CASSRGQYYEQYF. CDR3 DNA sequence: TGTGCCAGCTCACGGGGACAGTACTACGAGCAGTACTTC.